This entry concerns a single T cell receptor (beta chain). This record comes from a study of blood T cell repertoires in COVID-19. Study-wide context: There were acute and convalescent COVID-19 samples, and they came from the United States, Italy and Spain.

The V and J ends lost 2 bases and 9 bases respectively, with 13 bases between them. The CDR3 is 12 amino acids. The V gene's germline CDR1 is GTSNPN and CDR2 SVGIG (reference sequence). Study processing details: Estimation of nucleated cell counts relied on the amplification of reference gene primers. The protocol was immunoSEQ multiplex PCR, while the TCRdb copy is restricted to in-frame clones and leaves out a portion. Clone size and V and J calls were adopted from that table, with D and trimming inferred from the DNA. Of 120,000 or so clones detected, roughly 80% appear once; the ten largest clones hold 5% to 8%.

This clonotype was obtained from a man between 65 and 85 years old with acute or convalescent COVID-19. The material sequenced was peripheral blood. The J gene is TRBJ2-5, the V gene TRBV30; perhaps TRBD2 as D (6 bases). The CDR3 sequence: CAWSTGSGAQYF. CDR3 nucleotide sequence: TGTGCCTGGAGTACCGGGAGTGGGGCCCAGTACTTC.